These 20 T cell receptor beta chains originate from one sample sequenced in a study of PD-L1 blockade in urothelial cancer. Some clones are missing from TCRdb's copy, which holds only in-frame ones; the method was immunoSEQ multiplex PCR. The sample holds around 47,000 clones; roughly four fifths are singletons and the top ten take around 13%. The time point: peripheral blood 6 weeks after treatment start. The specimen comprised PBMCs, sampled around atezolizumab (anti-PD-L1) treatment. These receptors originate from a man aged 55-75 years with urothelial cancer.

The V gene is TRBV30, the J gene TRBJ1-1; a possible D gene is TRBD1 (6 bases). Between the trimmed V and J ends, which lost 0 bases and 3 bases, there was a span of 14 bases. The CDR3 is made up of 15 amino acids. CDR1 GTSNPN and CDR2 SVGIG come from the germline V gene (reference sequence). The CDR3 loop reads CAWSVLGGADTEAFF. The CDR3 coding sequence is TGTGCCTGGAGTGTACTAGGGGGGGCTGACACTGAAGCTTTCTTT.

CDR3 region: CASSQDLGGQELSETQYF. The CDR3 DNA sequence: TGTGCCAGCAGCCAAGATTTGGGGGGGCAGGAGCTTTCAGAGACCCAGTACTTC. The V call is TRBV4-2, the J call TRBJ2-5; the D gene is possibly TRBD2 (7 bases). The CDR3 is 18 residues long. With 0 bases removed from V and 4 bases from J, the gap between germline ends came to 21 bases. The germline V gene encodes CDR1 LGHNA and CDR2 YNFKEQ.

The V call is TRBV5-4, the J call TRBJ1-2, with TRBD1 as a possible D gene (5 bases). Germline lookup yields CDR1 SGHNT and CDR2 YYREEE (reference sequence). V was shortened by 4 bases and J by 6 bases, with 13 bases between the two germline ends. The CDR3 consists of 13 residues. Here the CDR3 DNA reads TGTGCCAGCAGCGCGGGACGGCAGGATGGCTACACCTTC. It codes for CASSAGRQDGYTF. Drawing the rest from reference TRBV5-4 and TRBJ1-2, the complete variable domain is ETGVTQSPTHLIKTRGQQVTLRCSSQSGHNTVSWYQQALGQGPQFIFQYYREEENGRGNFPPRFSGLQFPNYSSELNVNALELDDSALYLCASSAGRQDGYTFGSGTRLTVV.

Here the CDR3 reads CASSPPLAGVGSGANVLTF. As DNA, the CDR3 is TGCGCCAGCAGCCCCCCACTAGCGGGAGTTGGCTCTGGGGCCAACGTCCTGACTTTC. The chain is built from TRBV4-1 and TRBJ2-6, with 11 bases that match TRBD2. CDR3 length: 19 amino acids. V was clipped by 4 bases and J by 0 bases; unmatched bases: 8. Germline lookup yields CDR1 MGHRA and CDR2 YSYEKL.

The gene calls are TRBV10-3 and TRBJ2-2, with D tentatively TRBD1 (6 bases). The V gene's germline CDR1 is ENHRY and CDR2 SYGVKD. V lost 4 bases and J lost 2, with 11 bases in between. CDR3 length: 15 amino acids. In DNA, the CDR3 is TGTGCCATCAGTGCCGGGACACTAAACACCGGGGAGCTGTTTTTT. Protein product: CAISAGTLNTGELFF.

Notes on this clone: In the same sample, other DNA sequences code for this CDR3. The chain links TRBV12-5 to TRBJ2-5; D possibly corresponds to TRBD1 (6 bases). Germline V gives CDR1 LGHNT, CDR2 FRNRAP. V was cut by 2 bases and J by 4 bases, with 20 bases left in between. The length of the CDR3 is 17 residues. CDR3 DNA sequence: TGTGCTAGTGGTTTGACTACAGGGTGCTCGTCTTCAGAGACCCAGTACTTC. This translates into CASGLTTGCSSSETQYF. The variable domain in full, with the rest retrieved from reference TRBV12-5 and TRBJ2-5, is DARVTQTPRHKVTEMGQEVTMRCQPILGHNTVFWYRQTMMQGLELLAYFRNRAPLDDSGMPKDRFSAEMPDATLATLKIQPSEPRDSAVYFCASGLTTGCSSSETQYFGPGTRLLVL.

The rearrangement uses TRBV14 and TRBJ2-3; 8 bases are a match to TRBD2. V lost 4 bases, J lost 5 bases, and 11 bases stayed unmatched. Germline CDR1 SGHDN, CDR2 FVKESK. This CDR3 is 16 amino acids long. The CDR3 loop reads CASSPISGESRDTQYF. DNA for the CDR3: TGTGCCAGCAGCCCCATTAGCGGGGAAAGTAGAGATACGCAGTATTTT.

This chain links TRBV4-1 with TRBJ1-3; unclear D gene. Germline V CDR1 and CDR2: MGHRA, YSYEKL. The CDR3 is made up of 15 amino acids. Trimming cost V 4 bases and J 2 bases, with 12 bases left between them. Here the CDR3 reads CASSPLPVAGNTIYF. CDR3 nucleotide sequence: TGCGCCAGCAGCCCTCTCCCGGTGGCTGGAAACACCATATATTTT.

This clone was detected a few times. The rearrangement links TRBV6-4 to TRBJ2-2, with 8 positions matching TRBD1. Germline CDR1 reads MRHNA; CDR2 reads SNTAGT. The CDR3 loop spans 14 amino acids. Germline trimming cut 7 bases from V and 1 base from J; bases unmatched to any gene: 2. The CDR3 reads CASKDRENTGELFF. DNA of the CDR3: TGTGCCAGCAAGGACAGGGAGAACACCGGGGAGCTGTTTTTT.

CDR3 loop: CASRLTPQGSQPQHF. Written as DNA, the CDR3 is TGCGCCAGCAGACTGACCCCACAAGGGAGTCAGCCCCAGCATTTT. The genes are TRBV5-1 and TRBJ1-5; D gene ambiguous. The CDR3 spans 15 residues. Trimming removed 5 bases from V and 6 bases from J, with 18 bases in between. The germline CDR1 and CDR2 sequences are SGHRS and YFSETQ.

The chain links TRBV21-1 to TRBJ1-5. TRBV21-1 is shown as a pseudogene. The CDR3 runs 16 residues. CDR3 region: CASSKAVWEDRGPQHF. CDR3 nucleotides: TGTGCCAGCAGCAAAGCCGTTTGGGAGGACCGGGGGCCCCAGCATTTT.

The chain carries TRBV1 and TRBJ2-3; TRBD2 was called by the table and not checked on the DNA. TRBV1 has pseudogene status. CDR3 length: 16 amino acids. The CDR3 region is CTSSQVPSGSCDTQYF. The DNA for the CDR3 is TGCACCAGCAGCCAAGTACCGAGCGGGAGTTGCGATACGCAGTATTTT.

This clone was picked up one time. The rearrangement links TRBV6-1 to TRBJ2-1; TRBD2 matches at 9 bases. This CDR3 has 15 amino acids. The junction had 8 bases not matched to a gene; V was cut back by 2 bases and J by 9 bases. The germline V gene encodes CDR1 MNHNS and CDR2 SASEGT. The chain's CDR3 is CASSELGGRAAEQFF. CDR3 bases: TGTGCCAGCAGTGAATTAGGCGGGAGGGCGGCTGAGCAGTTCTTC.

The J gene is TRBJ2-5, the V gene TRBV28; 7 bases line up with TRBD1. Trimming took 7 bases from V and 4 from J; bases not matched to a gene: 9. This CDR3 is 14 amino acids long. Germline values: CDR1 MDHEN, CDR2 SYDVKM. The CDR3 region is CASNLNRGTETQYF. In nucleotides, the CDR3 is TGTGCCAGCAACCTCAACAGGGGCACAGAGACCCAGTACTTC.

This clone was seen a few times. The chain carries TRBV28 and TRBJ2-7, with TRBD1 as a possible D gene (6 bases). Trimming left V 3 bases short and J 3 bases short, with 12 bases between. This CDR3 spans 14 amino acids. Germline CDR1 and CDR2: MDHEN and SYDVKM. This CDR3 is CASSFSGAGYEQYF. CDR3 in DNA: TGTGCCAGCAGTTTCTCAGGGGCTGGCTACGAGCAGTACTTC.

The J gene is TRBJ2-5, the V gene TRBV7-2, with D perhaps TRBD2 (6 bases). The length of the CDR3 is 14 residues. Trimming shortened V by 5 bases and J by 2 bases, and 12 bases separated the two germline ends. The germline V gene encodes CDR1 SGHTA and CDR2 FQGNSA. The chain's CDR3 is CASSRGLLQETQYF. Written as DNA, the CDR3 is TGTGCCAGCAGCCGAGGACTACTACAAGAGACCCAGTACTTC.

The rearrangement uses TRBV7-9 and TRBJ2-3; 11 bases are a match to TRBD2. The germline gives CDR1 SEHNR, CDR2 FQNEAQ (reference sequence). The CDR3 has 18 residues. The V gene end was trimmed by 5 bases and the J gene end by 3 bases; junction bases not matched to a gene: 13. This CDR3 reads CASSASSGRAVITDTQYF. The DNA for the CDR3 is TGTGCCAGCAGCGCAAGTAGCGGGAGGGCCGTGATAACAGATACGCAGTATTTT.

The rearrangement links TRBV19 to TRBJ2-1; 10 bases line up with TRBD2. Trimming removed 2 bases from V and 9 bases from J; junction bases left unmatched: 7. The germline CDR1 and CDR2 sequences are LNHDA and SQIVND (reference sequence). This CDR3 is 15 amino acids long. The CDR3, as DNA: TGTGCCAGTAGTATAACCTCTAGCGGGAGAGGTGAGCAGTTCTTC. As protein: CASSITSSGRGEQFF.

This clone occurred a few times. The V call is TRBV11-3, the J call TRBJ2-1; D is uncertain. This CDR3 comprises 13 residues. V was shortened by 4 bases and J by 7 bases, with 11 bases between the two germline ends. The germline gives CDR1 SGHNT, CDR2 YENEEA. In DNA, the CDR3 is TGTGCCAGCAGCTCAGTCTCAGGTAATGAGCAGTTCTTC. It codes for CASSSVSGNEQFF.

The gene calls are TRBV28 and TRBJ2-7, with 9 bases fitting TRBD2. J lost 7 bases, V lost 7 bases, and 11 bases had no gene match. The CDR3 runs 14 residues. CDR1 and CDR2 from the germline V gene are MDHEN and SYDVKM. The CDR3 DNA reads as TGTGCCAGCACTGTAGCGGGAGTTTTAGTAGAGCAGTACTTC. Protein: CASTVAGVLVEQYF.